These 5 T cell receptor beta chains were all obtained from the same sample, sequenced in a study of T cells after yellow fever vaccination (dated by TCRdb to about 2019). The library was built by means of 5' RACE. Sequencing instrument: Illumina HiSeq 2500. TCRdb's own reprocessing of the public reads used fastp at Q25 and MiXCR and kept productive beta chains. Rows matching on CDR3 protein sequence are summarized as one entry with the most common DNA and genes. In this sample the table shows 320,000 or so distinct CDR3 sequences, around 8.1% of which occur a single time. Approximately 18% of the sample lies in the top ten. The treatment or condition tag for this specimen amounts to: live attenuated yellow fever vaccine strain. This specimen consisted of PBMCs, obtained approximately 40 days after the first yellow fever vaccination. The origin of the receptors is a man between 18 and 35 years old who received the YFV17D yellow fever vaccine.

J is TRBJ2-1 and V is TRBV4-2; D is perhaps TRBD2 (6 bases). Germline V lookup: CDR1 LGHNA, CDR2 YNFKEQ. The CDR3 loop spans 17 amino acids. Trimming left V 1 base short and J 0 bases short, with 13 bases between. CDR3 loop: CASSQASAPGSYNEQFF. DNA of the CDR3: TGTGCCAGCAGCCAAGCTAGCGCCCCAGGCTCCTACAATGAGCAGTTCTTC.

Ten or more counts support this clonotype. V usage is TRBV28 and J usage is TRBJ1-5; D call uncertain. Germline CDR1 reads MDHEN; CDR2 reads SYDVKM. This CDR3 comprises 13 residues. Trimming shortened V by 1 base and J by 4 bases, and 5 bases separated the two germline ends. The CDR3 sequence: CASSLLWNQPQHF. The CDR3 DNA follows: TGTGCCAGCAGTTTATTATGGAATCAGCCCCAGCATTTT.

The V gene is TRBV27, the J gene TRBJ1-2, with D possibly TRBD1 on 6 matching bases. Germline V lookup: CDR1 MNHEY, CDR2 SMNVEV (reference sequence). This CDR3 comprises 16 residues. Trimming shortened V by 4 bases and J by 4 bases, and 19 bases separated the two germline ends. This CDR3 reads CASSSARGAVVYGYTF. The DNA of the CDR3 is TGTGCCAGCAGTTCAGCCCGGGGGGCGGTCGTCTATGGCTACACCTTC.

The table lists this clonotype with a few counts. The chain uses TRBV10-3 and TRBJ2-7, with 7 nucleotides matching TRBD1. The CDR3 runs 16 residues. The trim removed 1 base at V and 3 bases at J, leaving 9 bases unmatched. Germline V gene lookup returns CDR1 ENHRY and CDR2 SYGVKD. The CDR3 bases are TGTGCCATCAGTGAGTTACACTCTACAGGGGTCTACGAGCAGTACTTC. Translated, it gives CAISELHSTGVYEQYF.

The sample holds a few counts of this clonotype. The chain recombines TRBV5-1 with TRBJ2-5; 12 bases are shared with TRBD2. This CDR3 region has 15 residues. The J segment lost 2 bases and the V segment lost 2 bases, leaving 1 base of the junction unmatched. CDR1 and CDR2 (germline): SGHRS, YFSETQ. In DNA form, the CDR3 reads TGCGCCAGCAGCTTTGGACTAGCGGGACAAGAGACCCAGTACTTC. It is translated as CASSFGLAGQETQYF.